Shown below are 17 T cell receptor beta chains from a single sample sequenced in a study of blood T cell repertoires in COVID-19. Clones were sequenced by immunoSEQ multiplex PCR, and TCRdb holds only the in-frame ones, with some missing. Of approximately 220,000 clones in the sample, more than 80% were seen once. The sequencing input was PBMCs or T cells enriched from blood (not recorded which). The receptors come from a man aged 25 to 40 who had recovered from COVID-19.

This clone was observed a few times. The chain links TRBV18 to TRBJ1-6, with TRBD1 identical over 12 bases. CDR1 KGHSH and CDR2 LQKENI come from the germline V gene. After removal of 4 bases from V and 9 bases from J, the junction contained 4 bases not matched to a gene. CDR3 length equals 15 residues. The CDR3 nucleotides read TGTGCCAGCTCACGGGACAGGGGGCTACGTTCACCCCTCCACTTT. Its translation is CASSRDRGLRSPLHF.

This clone was seen repeatedly, ten times or more. The chain uses TRBV19 and TRBJ1-2; weak D call: TRBD1 (5 bases). Germline CDR1 and CDR2: LNHDA and SQIVND (reference sequence). This CDR3 comprises 12 residues. Between the trimmed V and J ends, which lost 9 bases and 5 bases, there was a span of 13 bases. As DNA, the CDR3 is TGTGCCAGGCAACAGGAGATGTATGGCTACACCTTC. Its protein product is CARQQEMYGYTF.

V is TRBV7-9 and J is TRBJ2-1; D might be TRBD2 (5 bases). The V and J ends lost 5 bases and 4 bases respectively, with 15 bases between them. This CDR3 contains 15 residues. CDR1 SEHNR and CDR2 FQNEAQ come from the germline V gene (reference sequence). In DNA form, the CDR3 reads TGTGCCAGCAGCCCGCGGGTAGGGATTTACAATGAGCAGTTCTTC. Its translation is CASSPRVGIYNEQFF.

Only a few counts were recorded for this clone. This sequence joins TRBV7-9 and TRBJ2-3; D possibly corresponds to TRBD1 (5 bases). This CDR3 contains 16 residues. Germline CDR1 SEHNR, CDR2 FQNEAQ (reference sequence). The V gene lost 4 bases and the J gene lost 1 base, with 15 bases spanning the gap. The CDR3 is CASSSQGVSGTDTQYF. In DNA form, the CDR3 reads TGTGCCAGCAGCTCCCAAGGGGTATCAGGCACAGATACGCAGTATTTT.

The V and J genes are TRBV15 and TRBJ2-1, with 7 bases lining up with TRBD1. The J segment lost 4 bases and the V segment lost 2 bases, leaving 5 bases of the junction unmatched. Per the germline V gene, CDR1 is LNHNV and CDR2 is YYDKDF (reference sequence). The CDR3 loop spans 15 amino acids. For the CDR3, the DNA is TGTGCCACCAGCAGATCGACAGGGTGGTACAATGAGCAGTTCTTC. It yields the protein CATSRSTGWYNEQFF.

The rearrangement uses TRBV5-1 and TRBJ2-7, with a possible D match to TRBD1 (6 bases). The V gene's germline CDR1 is SGHRS and CDR2 YFSETQ. With 2 bases removed from V and 1 base from J, the gap between germline ends came to 13 bases. This CDR3 has 15 residues. This CDR3 reads CASSFSGAESYEQYF. The CDR3 nucleotides are TGCGCCAGCAGCTTCTCAGGGGCCGAGTCCTACGAGCAGTACTTC.

The rearrangement links TRBV5-1 to TRBJ1-1, with a weak D call TRBD1 (5 bases). The CDR3 is made up of 14 amino acids. V lost 0 bases, J lost 4 bases, and 10 bases lay in between. Germline loops: CDR1 SGHRS, CDR2 YFSETQ. For the CDR3, the DNA is TGCGCCAGCAGCTTGGACTGGAGGGGCACTGAAGCTTTCTTT. This codes for CASSLDWRGTEAFF.

The chain carries TRBV27 and TRBJ2-2; 8 nucleotides match TRBD2. This CDR3 is built from 17 residues. V lost 1 base and J lost 4; bases outside the gene matches: 8. Germline V gene sequence: CDR1 MNHEY, CDR2 SMNVEV (reference sequence). The CDR3 region is CASSLWGSGSGTGELFF. The CDR3 DNA reads as TGTGCCAGCAGTTTATGGGGGAGCGGGAGCGGCACCGGGGAGCTGTTTTTT.

V gene TRBV11-1 combines with J gene TRBJ1-6; D is unclear. The germline V and J ends were trimmed by 3 bases and 9 bases, with 6 bases remaining between them. The CDR3 consists of 12 residues. Per the germline V gene, CDR1 is SGHAT and CDR2 is FQDESV (reference sequence). The DNA for the CDR3 is TGTGCCAGCAGCTTGTTGAGTTCACCCCTCCACTTT. Translating it yields CASSLLSSPLHF.

The V and J genes are TRBV14 and TRBJ2-3, with 12 bases that match TRBD2. Germline V gene data show CDR1 as SGHDN and CDR2 as FVKESK. CDR3 length: 18 residues. V shed 0 bases, J shed 5 bases, and the junction held 9 bases outside the gene matches. The CDR3 here is CASSQDIPSGGAGDTQYF. The CDR3 nucleotides are TGTGCCAGCAGCCAAGATATCCCTAGCGGGGGGGCGGGAGATACGCAGTATTTT.

This clone was counted only a few times. The chain employs TRBV4-1 and TRBJ1-2; tentative D call: TRBD1 (5 bases). Germline V lookup: CDR1 MGHRA, CDR2 YSYEKL. V was pared by 2 bases and J by 5 bases, with 9 bases between. The CDR3 spans 13 residues. CDR3 sequence: CASSQPGNYGYTF. In DNA, the CDR3 is TGCGCCAGCAGCCAACCAGGGAATTATGGCTACACCTTC.

The V gene is TRBV25-1, the J gene TRBJ1-6, with D unresolved. The CDR3 is 14 amino acids. V was trimmed by 3 bases and J by 5 bases, leaving 8 bases between them. Germline V gene sequence: CDR1 MGHDK, CDR2 SYGVNS. This CDR3 is CASSEATHNSPLHF. CDR3 in DNA: TGTGCCAGCAGTGAGGCAACCCATAATTCACCCCTCCACTTT.

V and J are TRBV5-5 and TRBJ2-3; unclear D gene. Trimming left V 2 bases short and J 1 base short, with 5 bases between. The CDR3 spans 13 residues. Germline values: CDR1 SGHKS, CDR2 YYEKEE (reference sequence). CDR3 bases: TGTGCCAGCAGCTTTCCGGGCACAGATACGCAGTATTTT. It is translated as CASSFPGTDTQYF.

This chain links TRBV29-1 with TRBJ2-3; D gene ambiguous. The V gene lost 5 bases and the J gene lost 4 bases, with 10 bases spanning the gap. Per the germline V gene, CDR1 is SQVTM and CDR2 is ANQGSEA. The CDR3 has 12 residues. The CDR3 loop is CSVREISDTQYF. The CDR3 coding sequence is TGCAGCGTTCGAGAAATCTCAGATACGCAGTATTTT.

This chain connects TRBV27 to TRBJ2-5, with 10 bases lining up with TRBD2. Germline V CDR1 and CDR2: MNHEY, SMNVEV (reference sequence). The CDR3 sequence is 15 residues long. The J segment lost 4 bases and the V segment lost 3 bases, leaving 5 bases of the junction unmatched. The CDR3 loop is CASSLLAGERETQYF. The CDR3 region has the DNA TGTGCCAGCAGTTTGCTAGCGGGAGAAAGAGAGACCCAGTACTTC.

This clone has only one observation. The chain employs TRBV11-2 and TRBJ1-4; D ambiguous. This CDR3 has 17 residues. V gave up 5 bases and J gave up 8 bases, with 24 bases separating them. CDR1 is SGHAT and CDR2 is FQNNGV in the germline V gene. This CDR3 is CASSLNWANAPHEKLFF. The CDR3 DNA reads TGTGCCAGCAGCCTAAACTGGGCTAACGCCCCCCACGAAAAACTGTTTTTT. The whole variable domain, filled in from reference TRBV11-2 and TRBJ1-4, reads EAGVAQSPRYKIIEKRQSVAFWCNPISGHATLYWYQQILGQGPKLLIQFQNNGVVDDSQLPKDRFSAERLKGVDSTLKIQPAKLEDSAVYLCASSLNWANAPHEKLFFGSGTQLSVL.

The rearrangement uses TRBV5-1 and TRBJ2-5; TRBD2 aligns across 13 bases. V trimming: 4 bases; J trimming: 3 bases; junction bases outside the gene matches: 9. The germline V gene encodes CDR1 SGHRS and CDR2 YFSETQ. The CDR3 runs to 17 residues. The CDR3 DNA is TGCGCCAGCAGCCCGGGACTGGGACTAGCGGGAAAAGAGACCCAGTACTTC. It specifies CASSPGLGLAGKETQYF.